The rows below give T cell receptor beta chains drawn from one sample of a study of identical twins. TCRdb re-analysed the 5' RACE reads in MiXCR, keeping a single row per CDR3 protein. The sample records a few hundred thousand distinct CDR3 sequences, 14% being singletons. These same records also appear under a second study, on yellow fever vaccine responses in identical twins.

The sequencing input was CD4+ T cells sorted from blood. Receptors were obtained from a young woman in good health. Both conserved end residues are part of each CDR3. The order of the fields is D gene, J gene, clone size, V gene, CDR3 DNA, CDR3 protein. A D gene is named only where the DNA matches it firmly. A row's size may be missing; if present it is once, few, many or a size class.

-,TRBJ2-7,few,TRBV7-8,TGTGCCAGCAGCTTAAGTAACATTAGGTACGAGCAGTACTTC,CASSLSNIRYEQYF
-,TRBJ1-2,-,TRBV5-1,TGCGCCAGCAGCTTGGAGGGGCGATCGGGCTATGGCTACACCTTC,CASSLEGRSGYGYTF
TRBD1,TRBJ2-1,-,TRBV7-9,TGTGCCAGCAGCTTAGGCCGGGACAGGGGCTACAATGAGCAGTTCTTC,CASSLGRDRGYNEQFF
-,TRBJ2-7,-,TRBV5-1,TGCGCCAGCAAGGGGGAGGAGGACGAGCAGTACTTC,CASKGEEDEQYF
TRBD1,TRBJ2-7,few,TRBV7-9,TGTGCCAGCAGCTTCGCCAACAGGGGGAGGGAGCAGTACTTC,CASSFANRGREQYF
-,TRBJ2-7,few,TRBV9,TGTGCCAGCAGCGTAACAGGCGGGCACGAGCAGTACTTC,CASSVTGGHEQYF
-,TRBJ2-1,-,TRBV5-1,TGCGCCAGCAGCTTGGTGAGCAGGTCGTACAATGAGCAGTTCTTC,CASSLVSRSYNEQFF
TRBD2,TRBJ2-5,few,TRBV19,TGTGCCAGTAGTATGAGCGGGAGTGGGCAAGAGACCCAGTACTTC,CASSMSGSGQETQYF
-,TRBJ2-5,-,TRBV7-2,TGTGCCAGCAGCTTATGGGGCCGGGAGCAGGAGACCCAGTACTTC,CASSLWGREQETQYF
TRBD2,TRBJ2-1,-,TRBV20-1,TGCAGTGCTAGGTTGTCAGGACTAGCGTCTAATGAGCAGTTCTTC,CSARLSGLASNEQFF
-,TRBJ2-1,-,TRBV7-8,TGTGCCAGCAGCCCATGGGACCCCCCCAACTACAATGAGCAGTTCTTC,CASSPWDPPNYNEQFF
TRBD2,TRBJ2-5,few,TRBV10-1,TGCGCCAGCAGTGAGGGGCTAGCGGTGACCCAGTACTTC,CASSEGLAVTQYF
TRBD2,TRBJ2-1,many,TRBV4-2,TGTGCCAGCAGCCAAGATCCCGGGACTAGCAGGAATGAGCAGTTCTTC,CASSQDPGTSRNEQFF
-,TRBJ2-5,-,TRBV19,TGTGCCACCAAGGACAGTGCCGCGCGGGAGACCCAGTACTTC,CATKDSAARETQYF
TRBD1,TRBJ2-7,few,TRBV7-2,TGTGCCAGCAGCTCCCGACAGGGGATCAACGAGCAGTACTTC,CASSSRQGINEQYF
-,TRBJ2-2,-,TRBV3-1,TGTGCCAGCAGCCCTCGGGGGCACGGGGAGCTGTTTTTT,CASSPRGHGELFF
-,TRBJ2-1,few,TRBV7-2,TGTGCCAGCAGCTTAGTTGATCTTGAGCAGTTCTTC,CASSLVDLEQFF
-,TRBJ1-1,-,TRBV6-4,TGTGCCAGCAGTGGAGACACTGGCTCTGAAGCTTTCTTT,CASSGDTGSEAFF
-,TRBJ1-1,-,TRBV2,TGTGCCAGCAGTGTTGGCAGCGCAGGAGCTGAAGCTTTCTTT,CASSVGSAGAEAFF
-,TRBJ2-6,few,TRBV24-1,TGTGCCACCAGTGAAGCCCGCTCTGGGGCCAACGTCCTGACTTTC,CATSEARSGANVLTF
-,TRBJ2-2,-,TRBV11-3,TGTGCCAGCAGCTTAGTTCTAGCCGCTTCGAACACCGGGGAGCTGTTTTTT,CASSLVLAASNTGELFF
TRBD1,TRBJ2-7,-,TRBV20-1,TGCAGTGCGCCGGACAGGGGGGGTGCCTACGAGCAGTACTTC,CSAPDRGGAYEQYF
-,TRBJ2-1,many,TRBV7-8,TGTGCCAGCAGCTCAAGCGTTGATGAGCAGTTCTTC,CASSSSVDEQFF
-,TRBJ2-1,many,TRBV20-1,TGCAGTGCTAGAGACAACTCTAGCCCCGGGGGGCATGAGCAGTTCTTC,CSARDNSSPGGHEQFF
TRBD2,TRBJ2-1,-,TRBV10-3,TGTGCCATCAGTGAAAGCGGGGGAGGGTACAATGAGCAGTTCTTC,CAISESGGGYNEQFF
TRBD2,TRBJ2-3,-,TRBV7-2,TGTGCCAGCAGCTTACTAGCGGGAGGCGGTATACGAGATACGCAGTATTTT,CASSLLAGGGIRDTQYF
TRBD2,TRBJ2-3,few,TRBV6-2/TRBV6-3,TGTGCCAGCAGGGGAGGCGTGGGACTAGCGGACACAGATACGCAGTATTTT,CASRGGVGLADTDTQYF
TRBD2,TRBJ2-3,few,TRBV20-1,TGCAGTGCTAGAGATCCCCGCGGGGGGGCCCTGGAGGATACGCAGTATTTT,CSARDPRGGALEDTQYF
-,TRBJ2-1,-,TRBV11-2,TGTGCCAGCATCCAAAGAGTACAGAGGAGCTCCTACAATGAGCAGTTCTTC,CASIQRVQRSSYNEQFF
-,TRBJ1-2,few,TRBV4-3,TGCGCCAGCAGCCAAGATGGAGGGAAGGACTATGGCTACACCTTC,CASSQDGGKDYGYTF
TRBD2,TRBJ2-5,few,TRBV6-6,TGTGCCAGCAGCCAGCGGGAATGGGAGACCCAGTACTTC,CASSQREWETQYF
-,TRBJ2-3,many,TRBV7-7,TGTGCTAGCAGCGCCCGGGCCACAGATACGCAGTATTTT,CASSARATDTQYF
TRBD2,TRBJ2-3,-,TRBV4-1,TGCGCCAGCAGCCAAGAGGGACTAGCGGGAGATACGCAGTATTTT,CASSQEGLAGDTQYF
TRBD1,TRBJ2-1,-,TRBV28,TGTGCCAGTGCCCGGACAGGGGACAGCGATGAGCAGTTCTTC,CASARTGDSDEQFF
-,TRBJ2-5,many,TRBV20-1,TGCAGTGCTAGCGGGACTGACCAAGAGACCCAGTACTTC,CSASGTDQETQYF
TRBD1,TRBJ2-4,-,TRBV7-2,TGTGCCAGCAGCCAAGTGACAGGGGGATCAAACATTCAGTACTTC,CASSQVTGGSNIQYF
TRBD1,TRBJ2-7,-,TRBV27,TGTGCCAGCAGTTACGGACAGGGGCGTGCCTACGAGCAGTACTTC,CASSYGQGRAYEQYF
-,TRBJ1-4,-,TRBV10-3,TGTGCCTCGATGGACAGACTTAATGAAAAACTGTTTTTT,CASMDRLNEKLFF
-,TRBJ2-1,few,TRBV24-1,TGTGCCACCAGTGATCGCCGGATGTCATACAATGAGCAGTTCTTC,CATSDRRMSYNEQFF
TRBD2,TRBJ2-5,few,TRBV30,TGTGCCTGGAGTGTACTAGCGGGGGCGTCCAACTTC,CAWSVLAGASNF
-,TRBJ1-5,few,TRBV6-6,TGTGCCAGCAGTTACATCTATCAGCCCCAGCATTTT,CASSYIYQPQHF
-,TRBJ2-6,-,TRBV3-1,TGTGCCAGCAGCCAAGGAGTCTCTACTGGGGCCAACGTCCTGACTTTC,CASSQGVSTGANVLTF
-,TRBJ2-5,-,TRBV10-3,TGTGCCATCAGTGAGTTAAGGGGTCAGATTATTCCGGAGACCCAGTACTTC,CAISELRGQIIPETQYF
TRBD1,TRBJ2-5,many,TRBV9,TGTGCCAGCAGCGTTATCGGGACAGGGTTAGAGACCCAGTACTTC,CASSVIGTGLETQYF
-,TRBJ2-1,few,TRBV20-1,TGCAGTGGAAACAGGGTCAATGAGCAGTTCTTC,CSGNRVNEQFF
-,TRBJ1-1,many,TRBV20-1,TGCAGTGCTACCGACAGAGGCGGCGGGGCTTTCTTT,CSATDRGGGAFF
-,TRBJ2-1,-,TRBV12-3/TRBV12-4,TGTGCCAGCAGTTTCCCGGGTCTACTGGGGTTCTTC,CASSFPGLLGFF
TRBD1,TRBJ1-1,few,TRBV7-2,TGTGCCAGCAGCCCGCCCGGGACAGGGGGCACTGAAGCTTTCTTT,CASSPPGTGGTEAFF
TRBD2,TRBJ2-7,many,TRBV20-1,TGCAGTGCTATCCCACTGACTAGCGGGAGCTACGAGCAGTACTTC,CSAIPLTSGSYEQYF
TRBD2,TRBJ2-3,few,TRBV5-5,TGTGCCAGCAGCTTGGGGCTAGCGGGAGGGCTGACAGATACGCAGTATTTT,CASSLGLAGGLTDTQYF